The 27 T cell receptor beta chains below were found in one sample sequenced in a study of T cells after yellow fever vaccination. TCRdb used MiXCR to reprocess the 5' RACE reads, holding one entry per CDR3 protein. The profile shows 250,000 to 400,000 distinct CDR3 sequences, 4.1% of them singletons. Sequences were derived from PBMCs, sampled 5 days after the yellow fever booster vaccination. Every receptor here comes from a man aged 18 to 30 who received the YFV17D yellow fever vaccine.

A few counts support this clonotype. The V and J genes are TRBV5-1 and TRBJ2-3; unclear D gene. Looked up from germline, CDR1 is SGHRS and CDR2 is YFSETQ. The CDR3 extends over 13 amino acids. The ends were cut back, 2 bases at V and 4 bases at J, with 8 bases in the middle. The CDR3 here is CASSLIPADTQYF. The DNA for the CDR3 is TGCGCCAGCAGCTTAATTCCGGCAGATACGCAGTATTTT.

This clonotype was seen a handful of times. CDR3 in DNA: TGTGCCAGCAGAAGTACAGGGAGGGTCTACGAGCAGTACGTC. As protein: CASRSTGRVYEQYV. This chain connects TRBV28 to TRBJ2-7; weak D call: TRBD2 (7 bases). The V end lost 6 bases, the J end lost 3 bases, and 15 bases lay between the germline ends. Germline V gives CDR1 MDHEN, CDR2 SYDVKM. This CDR3 comprises 14 residues.

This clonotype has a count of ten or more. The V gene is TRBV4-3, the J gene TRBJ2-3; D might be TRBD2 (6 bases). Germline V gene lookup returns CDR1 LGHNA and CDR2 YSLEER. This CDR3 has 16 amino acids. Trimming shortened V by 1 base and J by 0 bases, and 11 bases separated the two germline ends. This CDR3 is CASSQAGGASTDTQYF. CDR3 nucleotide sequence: TGCGCCAGCAGCCAAGCTGGAGGGGCGAGCACAGATACGCAGTATTTT.

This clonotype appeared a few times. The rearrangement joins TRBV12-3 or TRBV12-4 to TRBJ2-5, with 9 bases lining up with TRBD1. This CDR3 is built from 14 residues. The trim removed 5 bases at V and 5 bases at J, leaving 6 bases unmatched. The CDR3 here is CASSTRTGAETQYF. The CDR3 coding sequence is TGTGCCAGCAGTACCCGGACAGGGGCGGAGACCCAGTACTTC.

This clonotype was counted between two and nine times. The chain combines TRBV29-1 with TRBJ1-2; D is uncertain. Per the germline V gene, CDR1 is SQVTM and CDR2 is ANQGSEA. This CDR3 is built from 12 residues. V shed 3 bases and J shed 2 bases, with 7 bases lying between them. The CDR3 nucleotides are TGCAGCGTTGAGCTTCTCAACTATGGCTACACCTTC. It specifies CSVELLNYGYTF. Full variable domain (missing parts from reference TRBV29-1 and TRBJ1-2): SAVISQKPSRDICQRGTSLTIQCQVDSQVTMMFWYRQQPGQSLTLIATANQGSEATYESGFVIDKFPISRPNLTFSTLTVSNMSPEDSSIYLCSVELLNYGYTFGSGTRLTVV.

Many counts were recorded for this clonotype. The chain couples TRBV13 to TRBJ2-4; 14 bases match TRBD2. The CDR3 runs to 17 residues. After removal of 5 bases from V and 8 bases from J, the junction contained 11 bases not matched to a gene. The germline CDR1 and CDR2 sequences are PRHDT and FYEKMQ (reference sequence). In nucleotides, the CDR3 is TGTGCCAGCAGCCCGCCGACTAGCGGGGGGGCCGCGTACATTCAGTACTTC. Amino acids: CASSPPTSGGAAYIQYF.

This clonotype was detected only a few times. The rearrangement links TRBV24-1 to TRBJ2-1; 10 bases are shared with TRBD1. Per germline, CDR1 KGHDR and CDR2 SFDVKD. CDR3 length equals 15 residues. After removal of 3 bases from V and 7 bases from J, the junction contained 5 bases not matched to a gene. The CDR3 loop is CATSDQGQGVNEQFF. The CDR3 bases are TGTGCCACCAGTGATCAAGGACAGGGGGTTAATGAGCAGTTCTTC.

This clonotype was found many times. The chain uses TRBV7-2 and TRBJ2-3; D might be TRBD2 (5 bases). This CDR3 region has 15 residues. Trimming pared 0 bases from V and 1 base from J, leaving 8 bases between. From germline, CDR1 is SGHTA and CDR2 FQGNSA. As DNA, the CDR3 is TGTGCCAGCAGCTTAGCGGGAGCTCGCACAGATACGCAGTATTTT. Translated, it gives CASSLAGARTDTQYF.

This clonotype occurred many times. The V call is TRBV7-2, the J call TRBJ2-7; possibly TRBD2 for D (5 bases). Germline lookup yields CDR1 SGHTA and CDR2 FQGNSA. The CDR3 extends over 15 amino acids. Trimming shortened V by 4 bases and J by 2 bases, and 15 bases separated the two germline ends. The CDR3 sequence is CASSSSTRATYEQYV. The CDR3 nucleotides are TGTGCCAGCAGCTCCTCTACGCGGGCAACCTACGAGCAGTACGTC.

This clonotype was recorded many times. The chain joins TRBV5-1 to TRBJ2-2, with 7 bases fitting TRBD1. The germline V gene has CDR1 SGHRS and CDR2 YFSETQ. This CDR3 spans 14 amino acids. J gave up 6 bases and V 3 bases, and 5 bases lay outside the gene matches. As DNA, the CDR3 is TGCGCCAGCAGCTCAGGGGGTCGTGCCGGGGAGCTGTTTTTT. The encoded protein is CASSSGGRAGELFF. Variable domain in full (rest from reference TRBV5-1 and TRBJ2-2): KAGVTQTPRYLIKTRGQQVTLSCSPISGHRSVSWYQQTPGQGLQFLFEYFSETQRNKGNFPGRFSGRQFSNSRSEMNVSTLELGDSALYLCASSSGGRAGELFFGEGSRLTVL.

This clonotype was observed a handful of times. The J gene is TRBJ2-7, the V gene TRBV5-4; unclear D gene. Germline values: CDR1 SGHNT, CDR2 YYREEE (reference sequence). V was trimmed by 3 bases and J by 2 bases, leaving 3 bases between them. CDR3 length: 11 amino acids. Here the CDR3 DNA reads TGTGCCAGCAGCTCTACCTACGAGCAGTACGTC. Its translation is CASSSTYEQYV.

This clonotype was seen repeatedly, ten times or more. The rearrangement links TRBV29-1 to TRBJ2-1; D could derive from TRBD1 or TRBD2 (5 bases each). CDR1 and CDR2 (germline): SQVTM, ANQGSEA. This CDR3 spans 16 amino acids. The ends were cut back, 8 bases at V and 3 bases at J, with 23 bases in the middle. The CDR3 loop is CSPRMLGRGVYNEQFF. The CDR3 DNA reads TGCAGCCCACGTATGTTGGGGAGAGGGGTCTACAATGAGCAGTTCTTC.

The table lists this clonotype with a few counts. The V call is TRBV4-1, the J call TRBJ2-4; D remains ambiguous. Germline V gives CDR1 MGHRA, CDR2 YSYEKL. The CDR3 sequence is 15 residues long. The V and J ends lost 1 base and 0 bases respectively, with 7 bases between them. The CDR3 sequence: CASSQVGLAKNIQYF. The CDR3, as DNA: TGCGCCAGCAGCCAAGTAGGCTTAGCCAAAAACATTCAGTACTTC.

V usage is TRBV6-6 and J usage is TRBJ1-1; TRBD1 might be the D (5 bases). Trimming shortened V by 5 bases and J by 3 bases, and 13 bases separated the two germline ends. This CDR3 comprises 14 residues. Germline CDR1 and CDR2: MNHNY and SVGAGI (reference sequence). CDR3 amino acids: CASSPGTGDTEAFF. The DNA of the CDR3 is TGTGCCAGCAGTCCCGGGACGGGAGACACTGAAGCTTTCTTT.

The CDR3 is CASSSGLEGLQYF. The DNA for the CDR3 is TGTGCCAGCAGCTCGGGCCTGGAGGGGTTGCAGTATTTT. V and J are TRBV11-3 and TRBJ2-3, with a weak D call TRBD2 (6 bases). Trimming took 4 bases from V and 11 from J, leaving 16 bases between them. The CDR3 is 13 residues long. Germline CDR1 is SGHNT and CDR2 is YENEEA.

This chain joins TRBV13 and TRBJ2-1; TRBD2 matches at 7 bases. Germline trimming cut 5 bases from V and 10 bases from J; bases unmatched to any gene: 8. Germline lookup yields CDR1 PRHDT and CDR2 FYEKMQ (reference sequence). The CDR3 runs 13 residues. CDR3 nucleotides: TGTGCCAGCAGCCCGGGACTATATGGGGAGCAGTTCTTC. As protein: CASSPGLYGEQFF.

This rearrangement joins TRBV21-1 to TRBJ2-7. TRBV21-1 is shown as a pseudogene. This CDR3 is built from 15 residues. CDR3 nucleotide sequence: TGTGCCAGCAGCAAGAGTCGACACCTCTCCTACGAGCAGTACGTC. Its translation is CASSKSRHLSYEQYV.

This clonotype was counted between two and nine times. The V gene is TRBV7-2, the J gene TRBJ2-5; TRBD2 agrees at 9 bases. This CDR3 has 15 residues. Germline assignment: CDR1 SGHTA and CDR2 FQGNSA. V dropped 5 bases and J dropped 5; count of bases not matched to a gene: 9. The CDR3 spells CASSPASGASETQYF. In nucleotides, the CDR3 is TGTGCCAGCAGCCCAGCTAGCGGGGCTTCGGAGACCCAGTACTTC.

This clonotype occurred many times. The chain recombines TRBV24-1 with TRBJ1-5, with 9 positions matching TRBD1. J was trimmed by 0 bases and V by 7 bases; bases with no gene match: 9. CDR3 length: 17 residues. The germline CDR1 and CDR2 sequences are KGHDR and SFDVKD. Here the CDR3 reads CATSPRQGVGSNQPQHF. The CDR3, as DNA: TGTGCCACCAGCCCCAGACAGGGGGTTGGTAGCAATCAGCCCCAGCATTTT.

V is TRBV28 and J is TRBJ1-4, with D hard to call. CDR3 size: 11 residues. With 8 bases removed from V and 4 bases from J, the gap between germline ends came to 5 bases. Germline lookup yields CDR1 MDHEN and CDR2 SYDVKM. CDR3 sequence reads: CASLGNEKLFF. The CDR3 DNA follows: TGTGCCAGCCTGGGTAATGAAAAACTGTTTTTT.

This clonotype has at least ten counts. DNA of the CDR3: TGTGCCAGCAGCAACGGGGGGGCTGTCCTCACAGATACGCAGTATTTT. Encoded protein: CASSNGGAVLTDTQYF. The genes are TRBV7-2 and TRBJ2-3; TRBD2 matches 8 bases. Germline V lookup: CDR1 SGHTA, CDR2 FQGNSA. The CDR3 consists of 16 residues. J gave up 2 bases and V 5 bases, and 9 bases lay outside the gene matches.

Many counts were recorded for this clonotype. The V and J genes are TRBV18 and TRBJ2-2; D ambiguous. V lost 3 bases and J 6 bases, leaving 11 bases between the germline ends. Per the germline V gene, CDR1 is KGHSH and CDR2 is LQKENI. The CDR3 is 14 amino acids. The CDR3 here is CASSPLGIAGELFF. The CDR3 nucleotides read TGTGCCAGCTCACCGCTAGGGATTGCCGGGGAGCTGTTTTTT.

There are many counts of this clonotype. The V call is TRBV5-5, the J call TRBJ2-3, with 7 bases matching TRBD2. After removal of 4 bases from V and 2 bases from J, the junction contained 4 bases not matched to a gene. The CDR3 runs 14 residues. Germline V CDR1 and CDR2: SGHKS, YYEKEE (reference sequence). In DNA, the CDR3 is TGTGCCAGCAGCCGCGGGGGAGCCACAGATACGCAGTATTTT. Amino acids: CASSRGGATDTQYF.

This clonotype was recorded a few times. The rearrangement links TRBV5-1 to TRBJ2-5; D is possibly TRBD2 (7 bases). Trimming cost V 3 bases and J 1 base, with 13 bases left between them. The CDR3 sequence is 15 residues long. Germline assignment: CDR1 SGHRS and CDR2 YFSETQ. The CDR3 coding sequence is TGCGCCAGCAGCTGGGGGCGGGGGACCCAAGAGACCCAGTACTTC. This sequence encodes CASSWGRGTQETQYF.

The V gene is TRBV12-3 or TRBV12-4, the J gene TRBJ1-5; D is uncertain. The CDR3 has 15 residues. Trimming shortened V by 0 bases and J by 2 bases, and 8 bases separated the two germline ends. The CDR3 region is CASSLAYHGNQPQHF. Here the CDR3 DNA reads TGTGCCAGCAGTTTAGCTTATCACGGCAATCAGCCCCAGCATTTT.

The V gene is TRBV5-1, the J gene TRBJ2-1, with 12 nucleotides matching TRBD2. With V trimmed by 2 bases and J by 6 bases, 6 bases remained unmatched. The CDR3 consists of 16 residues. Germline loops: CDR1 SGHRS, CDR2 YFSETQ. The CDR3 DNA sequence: TGCGCCAGCAGCTTCCGACTAGCGGGGGTAATCAATGAGCAGTTCTTC. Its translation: CASSFRLAGVINEQFF.

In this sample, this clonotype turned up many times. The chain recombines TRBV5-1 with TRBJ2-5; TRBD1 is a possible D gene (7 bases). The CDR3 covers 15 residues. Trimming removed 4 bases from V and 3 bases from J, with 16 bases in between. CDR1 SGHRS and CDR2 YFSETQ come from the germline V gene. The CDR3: CASSPQGGTEETQYF. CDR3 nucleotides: TGCGCCAGCAGCCCACAAGGCGGGACAGAAGAGACCCAGTACTTC.